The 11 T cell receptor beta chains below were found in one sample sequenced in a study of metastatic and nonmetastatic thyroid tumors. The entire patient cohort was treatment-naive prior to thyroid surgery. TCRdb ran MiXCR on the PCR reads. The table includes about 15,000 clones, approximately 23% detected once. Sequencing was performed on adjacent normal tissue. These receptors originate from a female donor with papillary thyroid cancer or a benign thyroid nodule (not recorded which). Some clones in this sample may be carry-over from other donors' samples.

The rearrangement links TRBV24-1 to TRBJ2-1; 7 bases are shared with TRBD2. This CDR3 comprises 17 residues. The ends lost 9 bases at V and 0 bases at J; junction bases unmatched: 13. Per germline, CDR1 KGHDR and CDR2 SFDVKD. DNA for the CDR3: TGTGCCACCGGAGAGGGAGGGCTAAGGAGCTCCTACAATGAGCAGTTCTTC. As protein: CATGEGGLRSSYNEQFF.

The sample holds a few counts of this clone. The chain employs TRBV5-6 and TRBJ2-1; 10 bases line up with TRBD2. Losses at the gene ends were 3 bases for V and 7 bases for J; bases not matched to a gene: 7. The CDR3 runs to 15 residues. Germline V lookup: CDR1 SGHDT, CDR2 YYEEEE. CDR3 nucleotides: TGTGCCAGCAGCTCAAGCGGGAGGGCCGGTAATGAGCAGTTCTTC. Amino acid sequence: CASSSSGRAGNEQFF.

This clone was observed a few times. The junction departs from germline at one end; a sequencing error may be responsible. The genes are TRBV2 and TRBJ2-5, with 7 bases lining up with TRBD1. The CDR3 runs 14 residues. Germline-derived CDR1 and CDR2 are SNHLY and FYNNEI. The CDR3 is CASSATGSGETQYF. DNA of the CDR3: TGCGCCAGCAGTGCGACAGGGTCGGGGGAGACCCAGTACTTC.

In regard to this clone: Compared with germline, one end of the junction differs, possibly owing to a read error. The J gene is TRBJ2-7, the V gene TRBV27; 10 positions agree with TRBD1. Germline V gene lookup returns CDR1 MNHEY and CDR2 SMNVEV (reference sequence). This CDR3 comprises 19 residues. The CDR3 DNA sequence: TGTGCCAGCAAAGAACGGACAGGGGGAGGGTACCTACGAGAATACGGGCAGTACTTC. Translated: CASKERTGGGYLREYGQYF.

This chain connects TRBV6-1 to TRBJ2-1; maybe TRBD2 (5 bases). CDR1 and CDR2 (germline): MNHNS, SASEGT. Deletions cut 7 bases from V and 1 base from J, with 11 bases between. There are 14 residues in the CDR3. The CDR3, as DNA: TGTGCCAGCACACGGGAAGGGTCCTACAATGAGCAGTTCTTC. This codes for CASTREGSYNEQFF.

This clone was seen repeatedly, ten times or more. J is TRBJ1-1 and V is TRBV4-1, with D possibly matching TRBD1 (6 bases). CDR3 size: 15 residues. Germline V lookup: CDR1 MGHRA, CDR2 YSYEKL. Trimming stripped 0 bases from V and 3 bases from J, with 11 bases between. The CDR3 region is CASSQDPRGDTEAFF. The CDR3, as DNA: TGCGCCAGCAGCCAAGATCCCAGGGGCGACACTGAAGCTTTCTTT.

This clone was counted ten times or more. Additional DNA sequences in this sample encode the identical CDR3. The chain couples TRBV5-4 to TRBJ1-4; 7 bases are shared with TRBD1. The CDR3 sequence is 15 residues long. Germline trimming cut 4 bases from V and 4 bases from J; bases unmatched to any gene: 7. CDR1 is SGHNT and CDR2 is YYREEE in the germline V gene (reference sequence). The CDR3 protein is CASSENRGINEKLFF. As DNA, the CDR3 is TGTGCCAGCAGCGAGAACAGGGGTATTAATGAAAAACTGTTTTTT.

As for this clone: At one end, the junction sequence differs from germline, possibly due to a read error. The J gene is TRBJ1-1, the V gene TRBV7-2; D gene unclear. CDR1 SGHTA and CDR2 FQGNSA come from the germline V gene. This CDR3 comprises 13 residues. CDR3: CASSVLAGTEVLF. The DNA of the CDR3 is TGTGCCAGCAGCGTTCTGGCGGGCACTGAAGTTCTCTTT.

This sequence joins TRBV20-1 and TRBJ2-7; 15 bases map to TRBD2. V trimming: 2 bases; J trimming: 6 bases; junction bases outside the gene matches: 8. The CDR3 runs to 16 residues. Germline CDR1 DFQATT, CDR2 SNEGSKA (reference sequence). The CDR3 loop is CSARRGLAGGPSEQYF. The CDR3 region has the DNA TGCAGTGCTAGACGAGGACTAGCGGGAGGGCCGTCCGAGCAGTACTTC.

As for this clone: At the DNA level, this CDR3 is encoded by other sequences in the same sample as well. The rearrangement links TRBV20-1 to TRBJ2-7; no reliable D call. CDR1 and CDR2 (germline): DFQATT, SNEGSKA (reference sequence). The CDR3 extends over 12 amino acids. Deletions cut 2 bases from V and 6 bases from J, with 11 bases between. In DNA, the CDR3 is TGCAGTGCTAGAAGGCCTAATAGCGAGCAGTACTTC. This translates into CSARRPNSEQYF.

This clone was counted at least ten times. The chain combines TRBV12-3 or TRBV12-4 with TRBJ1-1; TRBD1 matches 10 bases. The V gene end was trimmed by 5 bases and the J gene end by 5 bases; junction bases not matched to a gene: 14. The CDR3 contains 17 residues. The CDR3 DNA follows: TGTGCCAGCAGTCCGACAGGGGGCGCGGTCGGTGGGACTGAAGCTTTCTTT. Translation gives CASSPTGGAVGGTEAFF.